This T cell receptor (beta chain) emerged from a study of T cell responses to AZD1222 COVID-19 vaccine. General study findings and limits: Among those given AZD1222, only 5 to 7 were seropositive at baseline.

On this clone itself: Its antigen is unknown.

V lost 5 bases to trimming and J lost 9 bases, with 14 bases between them. CDR1 and CDR2 from the germline V gene are SEHNR and FQNEAQ (reference sequence). The CDR3 covers 13 residues. Clones were sequenced by immunoSEQ multiplex PCR, and TCRdb holds only the in-frame ones, with some missing. The data show some 86,000 clones, with 90% seen just once and 5.4% held by the top ten. The clonotype was recovered from an adult who received the AZD1222 COVID-19 vaccine. The sample was peripheral blood, taken 28 days after the second AZD1222 dose. V is TRBV7-9 and J is TRBJ2-1, with D perhaps TRBD1 (5 bases). The CDR3 region is CASSKGAISEQFF. The DNA for the CDR3 is TGTGCCAGCAGCAAAGGGGCGATCAGTGAGCAGTTCTTC.